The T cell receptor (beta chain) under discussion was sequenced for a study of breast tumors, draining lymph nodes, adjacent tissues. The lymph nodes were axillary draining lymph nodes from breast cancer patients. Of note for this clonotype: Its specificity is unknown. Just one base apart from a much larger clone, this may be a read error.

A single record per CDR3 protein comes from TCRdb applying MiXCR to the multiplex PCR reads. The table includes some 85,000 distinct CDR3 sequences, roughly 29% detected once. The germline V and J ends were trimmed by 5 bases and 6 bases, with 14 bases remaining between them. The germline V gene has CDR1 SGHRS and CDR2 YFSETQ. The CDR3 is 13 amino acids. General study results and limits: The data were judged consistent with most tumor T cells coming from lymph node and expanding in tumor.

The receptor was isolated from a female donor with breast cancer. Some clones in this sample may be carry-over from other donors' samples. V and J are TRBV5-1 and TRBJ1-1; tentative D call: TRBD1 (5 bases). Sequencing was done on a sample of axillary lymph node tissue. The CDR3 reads CASRLQQDAEAFF. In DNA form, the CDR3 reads TGCGCCAGCAGGCTTCAACAGGACGCTGAAGCTTTCTTT.